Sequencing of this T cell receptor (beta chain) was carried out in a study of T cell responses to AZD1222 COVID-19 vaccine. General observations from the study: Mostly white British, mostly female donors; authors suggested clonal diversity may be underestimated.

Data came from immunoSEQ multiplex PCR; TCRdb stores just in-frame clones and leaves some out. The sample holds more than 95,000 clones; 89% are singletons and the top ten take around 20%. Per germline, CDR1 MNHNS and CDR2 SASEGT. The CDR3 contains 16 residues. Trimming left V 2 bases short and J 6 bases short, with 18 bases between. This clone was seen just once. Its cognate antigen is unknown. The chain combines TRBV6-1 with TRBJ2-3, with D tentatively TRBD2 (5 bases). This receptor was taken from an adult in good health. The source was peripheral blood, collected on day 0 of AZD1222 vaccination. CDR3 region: CASSERRSPRRDTQYF. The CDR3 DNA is TGTGCCAGCAGTGAACGTCGCAGCCCCCGGAGGGATACGCAGTATTTT.